Sequencing of this T cell receptor beta chain was carried out in a study of blood T cell repertoires in COVID-19. The method was immunoSEQ multiplex PCR; TCRdb's version includes in-frame clones alone and lacks a portion of them. This sample has 200,000 to 250,000 clones, with 84% found just once. The clonotype originates from a man in his thirties or forties with active or convalescent COVID-19. Sequencing was carried out using peripheral blood.

This chain's CDR3 is CASSREGGGANQPQHF. The CDR3 DNA follows: TGTGCCAGCAGCCGCGAGGGTGGAGGGGCAAATCAGCCCCAGCATTTT. The chain combines TRBV2 with TRBJ1-5, with D perhaps matching TRBD1 (5 bases). Germline CDR1 SNHLY, CDR2 FYNNEI. Deletions cut 6 bases from V and 4 bases from J, with 19 bases between. This CDR3 is 16 amino acids long.